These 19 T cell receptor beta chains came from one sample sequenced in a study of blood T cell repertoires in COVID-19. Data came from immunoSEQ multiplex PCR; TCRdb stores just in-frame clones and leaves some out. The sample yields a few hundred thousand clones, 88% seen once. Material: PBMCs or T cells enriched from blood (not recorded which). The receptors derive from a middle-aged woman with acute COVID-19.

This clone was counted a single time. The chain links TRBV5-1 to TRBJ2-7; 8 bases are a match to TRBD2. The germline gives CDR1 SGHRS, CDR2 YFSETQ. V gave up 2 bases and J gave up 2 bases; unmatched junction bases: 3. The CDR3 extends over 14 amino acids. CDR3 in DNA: TGCGCCAGCAGCTTCGAGCGGGGGACCTACGAGCAGTACTTC. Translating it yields CASSFERGTYEQYF.

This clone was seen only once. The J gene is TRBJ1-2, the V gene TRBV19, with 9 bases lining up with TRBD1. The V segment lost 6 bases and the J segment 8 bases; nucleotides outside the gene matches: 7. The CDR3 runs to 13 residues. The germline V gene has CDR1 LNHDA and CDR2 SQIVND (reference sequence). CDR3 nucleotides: TGTGCCAGTAGGAAAGGACAGGGGTTGGGCTACACCTTC. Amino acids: CASRKGQGLGYTF.

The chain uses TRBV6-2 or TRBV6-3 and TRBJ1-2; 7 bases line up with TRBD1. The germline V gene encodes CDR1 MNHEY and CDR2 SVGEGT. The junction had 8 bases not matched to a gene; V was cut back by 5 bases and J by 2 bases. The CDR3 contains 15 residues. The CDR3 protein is CASSIPPGGNYGYTF. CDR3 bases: TGTGCCAGCAGTATCCCGCCAGGGGGAAACTATGGCTACACCTTC.

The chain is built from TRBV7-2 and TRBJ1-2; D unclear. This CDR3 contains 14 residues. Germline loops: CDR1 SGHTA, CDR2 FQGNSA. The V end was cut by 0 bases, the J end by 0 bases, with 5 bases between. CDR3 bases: TGTGCCAGCAGCTTAGCGAACACTAACTATGGCTACACCTTC. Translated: CASSLANTNYGYTF.

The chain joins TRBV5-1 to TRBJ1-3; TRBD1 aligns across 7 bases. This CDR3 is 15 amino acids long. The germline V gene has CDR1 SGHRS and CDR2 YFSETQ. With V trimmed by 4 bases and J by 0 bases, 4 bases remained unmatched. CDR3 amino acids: CASSIGGNSGNTIYF. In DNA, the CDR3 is TGCGCCAGCAGCATAGGGGGCAACTCTGGAAACACCATATATTTT.

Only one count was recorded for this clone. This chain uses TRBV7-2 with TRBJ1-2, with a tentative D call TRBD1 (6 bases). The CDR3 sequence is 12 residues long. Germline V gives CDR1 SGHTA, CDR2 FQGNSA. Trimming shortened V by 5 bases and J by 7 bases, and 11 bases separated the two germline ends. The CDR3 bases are TGTGCCAGCAGCCCAGGGGTGGGTGGCTACACCTTC. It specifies CASSPGVGGYTF.

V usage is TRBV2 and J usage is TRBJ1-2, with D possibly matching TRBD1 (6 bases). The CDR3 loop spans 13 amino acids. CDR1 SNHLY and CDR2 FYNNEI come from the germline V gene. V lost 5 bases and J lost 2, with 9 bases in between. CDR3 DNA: TGTGCCAGCAGTCCTACAGGGAACTATGGCTACACCTTC. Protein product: CASSPTGNYGYTF.

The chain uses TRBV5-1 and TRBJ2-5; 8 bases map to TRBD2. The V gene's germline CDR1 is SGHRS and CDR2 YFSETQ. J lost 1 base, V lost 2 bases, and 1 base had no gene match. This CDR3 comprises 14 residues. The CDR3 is CASSLSGSQETQYF. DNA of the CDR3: TGCGCCAGCAGCTTAAGCGGGAGCCAAGAGACCCAGTACTTC.

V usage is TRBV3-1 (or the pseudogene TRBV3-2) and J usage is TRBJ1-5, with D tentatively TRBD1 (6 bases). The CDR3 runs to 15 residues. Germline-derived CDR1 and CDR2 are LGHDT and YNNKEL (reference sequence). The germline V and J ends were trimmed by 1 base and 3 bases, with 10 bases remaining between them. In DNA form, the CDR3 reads TGTGCCAGCAGCCAAGCAGGGGCCCTCAATCAGCCCCAGCATTTT. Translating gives CASSQAGALNQPQHF.

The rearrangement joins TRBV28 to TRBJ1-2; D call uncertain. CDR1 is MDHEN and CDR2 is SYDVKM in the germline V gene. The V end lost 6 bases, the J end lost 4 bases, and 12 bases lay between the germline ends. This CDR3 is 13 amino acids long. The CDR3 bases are TGTGCCAGCAGCCCTCGGGGTAGCTATGGCTACACCTTC. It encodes CASSPRGSYGYTF.

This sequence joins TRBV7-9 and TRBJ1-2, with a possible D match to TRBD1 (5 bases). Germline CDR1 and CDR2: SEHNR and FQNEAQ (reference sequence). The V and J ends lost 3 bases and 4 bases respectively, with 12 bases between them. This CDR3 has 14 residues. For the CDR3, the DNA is TGTGCCAGCAGCTTTTTGGGGAGGGGCTATGGCTACACCTTC. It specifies CASSFLGRGYGYTF.

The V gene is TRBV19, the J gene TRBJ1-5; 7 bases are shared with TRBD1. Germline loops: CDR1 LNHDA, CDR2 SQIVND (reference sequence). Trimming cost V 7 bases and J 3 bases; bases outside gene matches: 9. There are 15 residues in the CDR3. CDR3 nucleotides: TGTGCCAGTAATGTACAGGGGCTATACAATCAGCCCCAGCATTTT. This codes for CASNVQGLYNQPQHF. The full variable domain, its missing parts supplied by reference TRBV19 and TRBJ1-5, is DGGITQSPKYLFRKEGQNVTLSCEQNLNHDAMYWYRQDPGQGLRLIYYSQIVNDFQKGDIAEGYSVSREKKESFPLTVTSAQKNPTAFYLCASNVQGLYNQPQHFGDGTRLSIL.

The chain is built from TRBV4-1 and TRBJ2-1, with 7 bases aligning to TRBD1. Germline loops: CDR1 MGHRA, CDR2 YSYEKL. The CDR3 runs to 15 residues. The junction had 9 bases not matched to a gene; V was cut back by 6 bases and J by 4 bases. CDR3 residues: CASSLYPGQYNEQFF. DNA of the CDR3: TGCGCCAGCAGTCTCTATCCGGGACAGTACAATGAGCAGTTCTTC.

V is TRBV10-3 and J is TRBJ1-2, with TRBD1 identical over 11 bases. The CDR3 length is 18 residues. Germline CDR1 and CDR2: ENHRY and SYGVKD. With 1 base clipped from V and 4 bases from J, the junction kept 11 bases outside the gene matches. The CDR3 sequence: CAISEWSGTGGLSYGYTF. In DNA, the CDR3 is TGTGCCATCAGTGAGTGGTCTGGGACAGGGGGACTTAGCTATGGCTACACCTTC.

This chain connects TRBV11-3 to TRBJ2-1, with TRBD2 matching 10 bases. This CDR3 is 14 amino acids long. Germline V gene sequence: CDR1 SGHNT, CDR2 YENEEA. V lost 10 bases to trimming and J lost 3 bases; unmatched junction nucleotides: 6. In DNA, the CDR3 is TGTGCCACCTCCGGGACTAGCGACTACAATGAGCAGTTCTTC. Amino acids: CATSGTSDYNEQFF.

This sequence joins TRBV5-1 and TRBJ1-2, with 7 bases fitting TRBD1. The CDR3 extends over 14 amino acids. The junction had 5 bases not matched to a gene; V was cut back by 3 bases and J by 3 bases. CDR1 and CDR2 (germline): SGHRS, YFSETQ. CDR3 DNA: TGCGCCAGCAGCTGGGGGACAGTTGACTATGGCTACACCTTC. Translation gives CASSWGTVDYGYTF.

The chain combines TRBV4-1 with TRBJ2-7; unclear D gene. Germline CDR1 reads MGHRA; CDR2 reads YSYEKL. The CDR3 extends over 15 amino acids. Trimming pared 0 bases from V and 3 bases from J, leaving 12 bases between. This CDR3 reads CASSQENPKIYEQYF. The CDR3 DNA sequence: TGCGCCAGCAGCCAAGAAAACCCTAAGATCTACGAGCAGTACTTC.

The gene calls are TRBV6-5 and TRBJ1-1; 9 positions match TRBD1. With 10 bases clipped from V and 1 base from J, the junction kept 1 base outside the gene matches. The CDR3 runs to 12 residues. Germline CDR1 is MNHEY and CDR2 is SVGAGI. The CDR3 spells CATDRGNTEAFF. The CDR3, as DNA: TGTGCCACGGACAGGGGGAACACTGAAGCTTTCTTT.

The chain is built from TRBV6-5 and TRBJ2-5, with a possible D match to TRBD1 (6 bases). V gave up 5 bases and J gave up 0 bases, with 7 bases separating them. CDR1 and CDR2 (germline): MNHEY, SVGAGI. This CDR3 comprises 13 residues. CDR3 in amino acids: CASSRTDQETQYF. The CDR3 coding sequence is TGTGCCAGCAGTAGGACAGACCAAGAGACCCAGTACTTC.